The 19 T cell receptor beta chains below all came from one sample that was sequenced in a study of tumor-infiltrating lymphocytes in primary liver carcinoma. A primer in the constant region served to generate TCR beta cDNA from about 480 ng of total RNA. Amplification in three nested multiplex PCR rounds with slightly modified ARM-PCR gave rise to TCR beta libraries. TRBV1-TRBV30 forward primers and a C-beta reverse primer were used in the first two PCR rounds, which each ran for approximately 10 cycles. TCRdb reanalysed the multiplex PCR reads using MiXCR and keeps one entry per CDR3 protein. Of about 330,000 distinct CDR3 sequences in the sample, about 61% were seen once. In addition to blood RNA drawn from unsorted whole blood, germline DNA was extracted. Material: peripheral blood. Receptors were obtained from a man in his forties with primary liver carcinoma and hepatitis B virus infection.

This clonotype was seen repeatedly, ten times or more. The V call is TRBV6-5, the J call TRBJ1-4; D is undetermined. Germline lookup yields CDR1 MNHEY and CDR2 SVGAGI. Trimming shortened V by 3 bases and J by 0 bases, and 8 bases separated the two germline ends. This CDR3 region has 15 residues. The CDR3 nucleotides read TGTGCCAGCAGTTATTACGGTGCAACTAATGAAAAACTGTTTTTT. It is translated as CASSYYGATNEKLFF.

Concerning this clonotype: This may be a read error: a much more frequent sequence differs by one nucleotide. The chain carries TRBV29-1 and TRBJ1-1; no definite D call. V lost 6 bases to trimming and J lost 11 bases, with 25 bases between them. CDR3 length: 14 residues. CDR1 SQVTM and CDR2 ANQGSEA come from the germline V gene. The CDR3 is CSVTVGAGDMRAFF. The CDR3 nucleotides read TGCAGCGTCACCGTCGGCGCGGGAGACATGAGGGCTTTCTTT. The complete variable domain, with remaining parts taken from reference TRBV29-1 and TRBJ1-1, reads SAVISQKPSRDICQRGTSLTIQCQVDSQVTMMFWYRQQPGQSLTLIATANQGSEATYESGFVIDKFPISRPNLTFSTLTVSNMSPEDSSIYLCSVTVGAGDMRAFFGQGTRLTVV.

Notes on this clonotype: This CDR3 fails to terminate in the conserved phenylalanine or tryptophan, so it likely reflects a read error. The DNA is left out, because the CDR3 cannot be placed on it with certainty; the CDR3 is given as TCRdb lists it. The V call is TRBV11-2, the J call TRBJ2-1; no DNA check was done on the table's D call, TRBD2. Germline V gene lookup returns CDR1 SGHAT and CDR2 FQNNGV. The CDR3 extends over 13 residues, inclusive of both ends. CDR3 sequence: CARNRELGNEQFC.

In regard to this clonotype: As the CDR3 is not closed by the conserved phenylalanine or tryptophan, this likely results from a read error. The gene calls are TRBV11-2 and TRBJ1-1; tentatively, D is TRBD1 (6 bases). Germline-derived CDR1 and CDR2 are SGHAT and FQNNGV. The CDR3 runs 13 residues. The CDR3 bases are TGTGCCTGCAGCTTAGACAGGACCACTGAGGCTTTCTGT. Encoded protein: CACSLDRTTEAFC.

This clonotype has a single count. It may be a read error: a sequence one base away is much more abundant. The rearrangement joins TRBV5-1 to TRBJ1-1, with D perhaps matching TRBD1 (6 bases). Per the germline V gene, CDR1 is SGHRS and CDR2 is YFSETQ. The V end was cut by 4 bases, the J end by 6 bases, with 16 bases between. This CDR3 region has 14 residues. In DNA, the CDR3 is TGCGCCAGCAGCGTAGGGGGGCAATCGCCTGAAGCTTTCTTT. Encoded protein: CASSVGGQSPEAFF.

Turning to this clonotype: A single base separates this from a much larger clone, so it may be a read error. The genes are TRBV6-5 and TRBJ2-7, with 9 bases lining up with TRBD2. This CDR3 spans 20 amino acids. Germline-derived CDR1 and CDR2 are MNHEY and SVGAGI. The CDR3 loop reads CTSSSKPPGLAGVGSYEQYF. CDR3 sequence (DNA): TGTACCAGCAGTTCAAAACCCCCCGGATTAGCGGGAGTCGGGTCCTACGAGCAGTACTTC.

This clonotype appeared a few times. The rearrangement joins TRBV25-1 to TRBJ2-6; the match to TRBD2 covers 7 bases. In germline, CDR1 is MGHDK, CDR2 SYGVNS. This CDR3 is 16 amino acids long. Trimming cost V 0 bases and J 3 bases; bases outside gene matches: 2. CDR3 protein: CASSEYGRVGANVLTF. The CDR3 DNA reads TGTGCCAGCAGTGAATATGGGAGGGTTGGGGCCAACGTCCTGACTTTC. The full variable domain, rest sourced from reference TRBV25-1 and TRBJ2-6, is EADIYQTPRYLVIGTGKKITLECSQTMGHDKMYWYQQDPGMELHLIHYSYGVNSTEKGDLSSESTVSRIRTEHFPLTLESARPSHTSQYLCASSEYGRVGANVLTFGAGSRLTVL.

The table lists this clonotype with many counts. The chain combines TRBV14 with TRBJ2-2, with D uncertain. Germline V gene lookup returns CDR1 SGHDN and CDR2 FVKESK. The CDR3 consists of 14 residues. Trimming left V 0 bases short and J 3 bases short, with 5 bases between. The DNA of the CDR3 is TGTGCCAGCAGCCAAGATATGGACACCGGGGAGCTGTTTTTT. Translating it yields CASSQDMDTGELFF.

Of note for this clonotype: Relative to the germline gene, one junction end is altered; a read error may explain this. J is TRBJ2-1 and V is TRBV11-2; 7 bases map to TRBD2. Germline CDR1 SGHAT, CDR2 FQNNGV. This CDR3 has 16 amino acids. The CDR3 sequence: CVSNYTSALLYNEQFF. CDR3 DNA: TGTGTCAGCAACTATACTAGCGCCCTTTTATACAATGAGCAGTTCTTC.

In its sample, this clonotype was seen many times. The rearrangement uses TRBV4-3 and TRBJ2-1; D is ambiguous. CDR1 is LGHNA and CDR2 is YSLEER in the germline V gene. Trimming cost V 1 base and J 6 bases, with 10 bases left between them. There are 14 residues in the CDR3. The CDR3 DNA reads as TGCGCCAGCAGCCAAGCGGCGCGGACCAATGAGCAGTTCTTC. It specifies CASSQAARTNEQFF.

Worth noting for this clonotype: A read error may explain this, as a much larger clone is one base away. The rearrangement uses TRBV10-3 and TRBJ2-1; TRBD2 agrees at 8 bases. The CDR3 totals 14 residues. Trimming took 11 bases from V and 9 from J; bases not matched to a gene: 15. CDR1 ENHRY and CDR2 SYGVKD come from the germline V gene. The chain's CDR3 is CAFMRGVEGGEQFF. CDR3 bases: TGTGCCTTCATGCGGGGGGTTGAGGGTGGTGAGCAGTTCTTC.

Regarding this clonotype: Given a much more abundant clone one base away, this may be a read error. This sequence joins TRBV6-1 and TRBJ1-2, with D maybe TRBD1 (5 bases). Per the germline V gene, CDR1 is MNHNS and CDR2 is SASEGT. The CDR3 sequence is 14 residues long. V lost 4 bases, J lost 7 bases, and 16 bases lay in between. CDR3 coding DNA: TGTGCCAGCAGTGGGGACCAGGGAGTCAGTGGCTACACCTTC. This gives the protein CASSGDQGVSGYTF.

On this clonotype: At one end, the junction sequence differs from germline, possibly due to a read error. V usage is TRBV28 and J usage is TRBJ2-1, with 12 bases that match TRBD2. The CDR3 contains 19 residues. Germline lookup yields CDR1 MDHEN and CDR2 SYDVKM. The CDR3 DNA reads TGCGCCAGCAGTTTTCGGACTAGCGGGGAGGGAGGTAGCTACAATGAGCAGTTCTTC. This translates into CASSFRTSGEGGSYNEQFF.

This clonotype was recorded at least ten times. This rearrangement joins TRBV13 to TRBJ2-2; no clear D gene. CDR1 PRHDT and CDR2 FYEKMQ come from the germline V gene (reference sequence). V dropped 6 bases and J dropped 3 bases, with 11 bases sitting between them. This CDR3 has 14 residues. As DNA, the CDR3 is TGTGCCAGCAGTCCCAACAGTCACACCGGGGAGCTGTTTTTT. Translated: CASSPNSHTGELFF.

Turning to this clonotype: No conserved phenylalanine or tryptophan is present at the end of the CDR3, so a read error is the likely explanation. It is unclear where the CDR3 begins or ends on the DNA, so no DNA is shown, and the CDR3 is as TCRdb lists it. This chain links TRBV11-2 with TRBJ2-7. Germline lookup yields CDR1 SGHAT and CDR2 FQNNGV. A total of 16 residues make up the CDR3, ends included. This CDR3 reads CASSLVWSGRSYERYL.

On this clonotype: Germline and junction disagree at one end, which may indicate a read error. The chain carries TRBV28 and TRBJ1-1; 7 bases fit TRBD1. Per the germline V gene, CDR1 is MDHEN and CDR2 is SYDVKM. The CDR3 is 15 amino acids. In DNA, the CDR3 is TGTGTCAGCAGTTACCATGGGACAGCGAACACTGAAGCTTTCTTT. Its protein product is CVSSYHGTANTEAFF.

A word on this clonotype: At one end, the junction sequence differs from germline, possibly due to a read error. The chain recombines TRBV11-2 with TRBJ2-1; D unresolved. The CDR3 has 14 residues. Germline V gene data show CDR1 as SGHAT and CDR2 as FQNNGV. The DNA for the CDR3 is TGTGCCAGCAACTTATTATTTGTTCAGACAGAGCAGTTCTTC. Amino acid sequence: CASNLLFVQTEQFF.

A remark on this clonotype: Being one base from a much bigger clone, this may be a read error. The CDR3 ends on some other residue instead of the conserved phenylalanine or tryptophan, so this is likely a read error. The rearrangement joins TRBV10-3 to TRBJ2-7; D not resolved. The CDR3 covers 11 residues. Trimming removed 7 bases from V and 5 bases from J, with 9 bases in between. Per the germline V gene, CDR1 is ENHRY and CDR2 is SYGVKD. The CDR3 loop reads CAIMARNEQYI. Here the CDR3 DNA reads TGTGCCATCATGGCACGGAACGAGCAGTACATC.

The chain employs TRBV5-6 and TRBJ2-4, with 7 bases matching TRBD1. CDR3 size: 16 residues. Germline values: CDR1 SGHDT, CDR2 YYEEEE. The V segment lost 2 bases and the J segment 6 bases; nucleotides outside the gene matches: 11. The CDR3 spells CASSFVFDRALNIQYF. The CDR3 DNA follows: TGTGCCAGCAGCTTTGTATTCGACAGGGCGTTAAACATTCAGTACTTC.